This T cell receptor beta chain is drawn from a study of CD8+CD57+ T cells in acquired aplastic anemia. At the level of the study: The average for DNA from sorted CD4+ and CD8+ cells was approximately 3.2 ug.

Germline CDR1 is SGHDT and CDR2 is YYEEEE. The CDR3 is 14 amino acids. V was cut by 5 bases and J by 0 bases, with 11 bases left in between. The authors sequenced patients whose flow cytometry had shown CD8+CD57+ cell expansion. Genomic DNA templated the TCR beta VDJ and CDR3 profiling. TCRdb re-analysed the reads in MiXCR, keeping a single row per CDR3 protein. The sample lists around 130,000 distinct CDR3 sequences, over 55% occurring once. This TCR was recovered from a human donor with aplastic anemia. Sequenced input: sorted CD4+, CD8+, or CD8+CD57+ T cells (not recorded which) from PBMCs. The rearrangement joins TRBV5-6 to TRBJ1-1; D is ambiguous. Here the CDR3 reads CASRSGYMNTEAFF. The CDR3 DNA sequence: TGTGCCAGCAGGTCGGGCTACATGAACACTGAAGCTTTCTTT.